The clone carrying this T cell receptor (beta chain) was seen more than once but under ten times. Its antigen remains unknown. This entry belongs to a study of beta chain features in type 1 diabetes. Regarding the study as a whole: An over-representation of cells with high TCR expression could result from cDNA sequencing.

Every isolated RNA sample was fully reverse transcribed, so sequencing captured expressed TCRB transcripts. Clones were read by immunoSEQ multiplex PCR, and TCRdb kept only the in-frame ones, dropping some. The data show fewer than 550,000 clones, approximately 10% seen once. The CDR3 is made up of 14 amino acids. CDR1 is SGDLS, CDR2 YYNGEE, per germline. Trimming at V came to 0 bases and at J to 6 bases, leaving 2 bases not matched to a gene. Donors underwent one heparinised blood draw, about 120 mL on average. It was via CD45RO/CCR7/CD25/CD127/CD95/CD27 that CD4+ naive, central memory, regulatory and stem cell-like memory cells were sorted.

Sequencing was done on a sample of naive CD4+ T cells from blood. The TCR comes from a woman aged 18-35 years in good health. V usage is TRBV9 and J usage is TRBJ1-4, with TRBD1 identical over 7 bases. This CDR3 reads CASSVGDRDEKLFF. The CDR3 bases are TGTGCCAGCAGCGTAGGAGACAGGGATGAAAAACTGTTTTTT.